The 10 T cell receptor beta chains reported below all come from one sample, sequenced in a study of blood T cell repertoires in COVID-19. Sequencing used immunoSEQ multiplex PCR; TCRdb keeps in-frame clones, though not all of them. The sample lists about 220,000 clones, approximately 84% occurring once. Sequencing input: peripheral blood. All receptors come from a woman in her twenties or thirties who had recovered from COVID-19.

The J gene is TRBJ2-7, the V gene TRBV11-2; 9 bases fit TRBD1. V shed 5 bases, J shed 4 bases, and the junction held 6 bases outside the gene matches. CDR1 and CDR2 (germline): SGHAT, FQNNGV. This CDR3 has 14 amino acids. CDR3 region: CASSLPGQGYEQYF. The CDR3 nucleotides read TGTGCCAGCAGCCTCCCGGGACAGGGATACGAGCAGTACTTC. The whole variable domain, filled in from reference TRBV11-2 and TRBJ2-7, reads EAGVAQSPRYKIIEKRQSVAFWCNPISGHATLYWYQQILGQGPKLLIQFQNNGVVDDSQLPKDRFSAERLKGVDSTLKIQPAKLEDSAVYLCASSLPGQGYEQYFGPGTRLTVT.

This chain joins TRBV5-4 and TRBJ2-7; D is perhaps TRBD2 (6 bases). The CDR3 is 13 amino acids. V lost 4 bases, J lost 6 bases, and 14 bases lay in between. The germline gives CDR1 SGHNT, CDR2 YYREEE (reference sequence). In nucleotides, the CDR3 is TGTGCCAGCAGCCTGACTAGTTTGAGCGAGCAGTACTTC. Translated: CASSLTSLSEQYF.

The chain uses TRBV24-1 and TRBJ1-5, with 9 bases that match TRBD1. The germline gives CDR1 KGHDR, CDR2 SFDVKD. With V trimmed by 4 bases and J by 0 bases, 3 bases remained unmatched. The CDR3 runs 16 residues. CDR3 in amino acids: CATSDKQGASNQPQHF. CDR3 nucleotides: TGTGCCACCAGTGACAAACAGGGGGCTAGCAATCAGCCCCAGCATTTT.

The rearrangement links TRBV5-1 to TRBJ2-3; the match to TRBD1 covers 9 bases. Germline-derived CDR1 and CDR2 are SGHRS and YFSETQ. The length of the CDR3 is 19 residues. The junction had 11 bases not matched to a gene; V was cut back by 0 bases and J by 0 bases. The CDR3 DNA reads as TGCGCCAGCAGCTTGGCCGCGGACAGGGGTGTTTGGAGCACAGATACGCAGTATTTT. Its protein is CASSLAADRGVWSTDTQYF.

This clone came up a few times. CDR3 DNA sequence: TGCGCCAGCAGCCAAGATACTAGCCGGAGCTCCTACAATGAGCAGTTCTTC. It is translated as CASSQDTSRSSYNEQFF. J is TRBJ2-1 and V is TRBV4-1; the D gene is possibly TRBD2 (6 bases). Trimming cost V 0 bases and J 0 bases, with 12 bases left between them. This CDR3 is 17 amino acids long. The V gene's germline CDR1 is MGHRA and CDR2 YSYEKL.

V and J are TRBV7-3 and TRBJ2-2; weak D call: TRBD2 (5 bases). The CDR3 extends over 14 amino acids. Per germline, CDR1 SGHTA and CDR2 FQGTGA. Trimming left V 3 bases short and J 1 base short, with 6 bases between. The CDR3 bases are TGTGCCAGCAGCTTGGACTGGAACACCGGGGAGCTGTTTTTT. Translating gives CASSLDWNTGELFF.

The genes are TRBV28 and TRBJ1-1; D perhaps matches TRBD1 (6 bases). This CDR3 is built from 14 residues. The germline gives CDR1 MDHEN, CDR2 SYDVKM. V was trimmed by 5 bases and J by 5 bases, leaving 15 bases between them. The CDR3 DNA sequence: TGTGCCAGCAGTCTACAGGGAATTAGGACTGAAGCTTTCTTT. This gives the protein CASSLQGIRTEAFF.

This sequence joins TRBV5-1 and TRBJ2-3; 7 bases agree with TRBD1. V trimming: 0 bases; J trimming: 4 bases; junction bases outside the gene matches: 8. CDR3 size: 16 residues. CDR1 and CDR2 from the germline V gene are SGHRS and YFSETQ. In DNA form, the CDR3 reads TGCGCCAGCAGCTTGGTGGCAGGGGGATTTGCAGATACGCAGTATTTT. It translates to CASSLVAGGFADTQYF. Based on the CDR3 plus reference TRBV5-1 and TRBJ2-3, the full variable domain is KAGVTQTPRYLIKTRGQQVTLSCSPISGHRSVSWYQQTPGQGLQFLFEYFSETQRNKGNFPGRFSGRQFSNSRSEMNVSTLELGDSALYLCASSLVAGGFADTQYFGPGTRLTVL.

On this clone: An end of the junction does not agree with germline; a read error may underlie this. V is TRBV5-6 and J is TRBJ2-7, with 8 bases fitting TRBD2. Per germline, CDR1 SGHDT and CDR2 YYEEEE. The CDR3 runs 12 residues. The CDR3 sequence is CASSLARAGAHF. As DNA, the CDR3 is TGTGCCAGCAGCTTGGCCCGAGCGGGAGCGCACTTC.

The chain is built from TRBV27 and TRBJ1-1, with 7 bases fitting TRBD1. This CDR3 spans 15 amino acids. With V trimmed by 0 bases and J by 6 bases, 7 bases remained unmatched. Germline V CDR1 and CDR2: MNHEY, SMNVEV (reference sequence). CDR3 bases: TGTGCCAGCAGTTTATCCGCAGGGGGTAACGCTGAAGCTTTCTTT. The encoded protein is CASSLSAGGNAEAFF.